A single sample is the source of the 5 T cell receptor beta chains below, sequenced in a study of long-term antiretroviral therapy in people with HIV. A v3.0 immunoSEQ assay was performed at survey level. The assay was immunoSEQ multiplex PCR, and TCRdb's table has in-frame clones only and misses some. The repertoire consists of about 35,000 clones, with 60% to 75% occurring once and the leading ten covering 3.4%. Here the sequenced sample was unsorted PBMCs, taken 3 years after starting antiretroviral therapy. Every receptor here comes from a man aged 45-65 years with HIV.

This clone was seen just once. The chain is built from TRBV28 and TRBJ2-1; 9 nucleotides match TRBD2. Losses at the gene ends were 2 bases for V and 7 bases for J; bases not matched to a gene: 6. Germline V lookup: CDR1 MDHEN, CDR2 SYDVKM. CDR3 length: 15 residues. For the CDR3, the DNA is TGTGCCAGCAGTTTAGGCGGGAGGGCGAGGAATGAGCAGTTCTTC. It encodes CASSLGGRARNEQFF.

The chain links TRBV28 to TRBJ2-7; D is unresolved. Per germline, CDR1 MDHEN and CDR2 SYDVKM. The CDR3 is 15 amino acids. V lost 6 bases and J lost 2, with 17 bases in between. The CDR3: CASRPPIVGPYEQYF. The DNA for the CDR3 is TGTGCCAGCAGACCGCCGATTGTCGGCCCCTACGAGCAGTACTTC.

The chain links TRBV5-1 to TRBJ2-3; TRBD2 agrees at 13 bases. Germline V gene lookup returns CDR1 SGHRS and CDR2 YFSETQ. Trimming removed 5 bases from V and 4 bases from J; junction bases left unmatched: 7. CDR3 length: 16 residues. CDR3 nucleotides: TGCGCCAGCAGTCTGAAACTAGCGGGGGGGGCAGATACGCAGTATTTT. This encodes CASSLKLAGGADTQYF.

The chain carries TRBV4-3 and TRBJ2-7, with unresolved D. Germline V gives CDR1 LGHNA, CDR2 YSLEER. The V end was cut by 0 bases, the J end by 0 bases, with 9 bases between. This CDR3 spans 15 amino acids. The CDR3 DNA is TGCGCCAGCAGCCAAGATAGAGGAAGCTCCTACGAGCAGTACTTC. Amino acid sequence: CASSQDRGSSYEQYF.

The rearrangement uses TRBV5-6 and TRBJ1-5, with TRBD1 matching over 7 bases. From germline, CDR1 is SGHDT and CDR2 YYEEEE. This CDR3 has 16 residues. The V segment lost 4 bases and the J segment 0 bases; nucleotides outside the gene matches: 7. The CDR3 DNA is TGTGCCAGCAGCCTCTGGACAGGCTATAGCAATCAGCCCCAGCATTTT. Its translation: CASSLWTGYSNQPQHF.